The sequence of this T cell receptor beta chain was determined in a study of beta chain features in type 1 diabetes. As for the study in general: Analysis included around 110,000,000 sorted cells drawn from all samples.

The CDR3 spans 13 residues. Germline CDR1 SNHLY, CDR2 FYNNEI. Trimming left V 11 bases short and J 4 bases short, with 17 bases between. Notes on this clone: Its antigen is currently unknown.

All of the sorted populations showed purity greater than 98%. Study-wide points: VDJ junctions in type 1 diabetes patients carried more deletions and fewer insertions. The naive, central memory and Treg TCRB repertoires showed an apparent similarity that was greater among patients than among healthy donors.

What was sequenced were expressed TCRB transcripts, since all of the isolated RNA had been reverse transcribed. Measured with immunoSEQ multiplex PCR; TCRdb has only the in-frame clones, and not every one. The data contain 200,000 to 300,000 clones, 27% of them singletons. This chain uses TRBV2 with TRBJ1-1, with D tentatively TRBD1 (6 bases). The receptor comes from a young man in good health. The sample comprised central memory CD4+ T cells from blood. CDR3 coding DNA: TGTGCCGTACGCAGGGGTCTGAGCACTGAAGCTTTCTTT. It codes for CAVRRGLSTEAFF.